The text below deals with one T cell receptor beta chain. What it recognizes is unknown. This sample is part of a study of T cell responses to AZD1222 COVID-19 vaccine. Study-wide findings and caveats: Spike-specific TCR breadth and depth were elevated following two AZD1222 doses. Distributed over spike, vaccine-associated CD4 TCRs predominated at 160-218 and 743-854.

Per the germline V gene, CDR1 is SGHRS and CDR2 is YFSETQ. The CDR3 spans 15 residues. The V end lost 0 bases, the J end lost 5 bases, and 14 bases lay between the germline ends. Data came from immunoSEQ multiplex PCR; TCRdb stores just in-frame clones and leaves some out. The table has 75,000 or so clones, more than 85% seen once. This receptor was identified in an adult who received the AZD1222 COVID-19 vaccine. The rearrangement joins TRBV5-1 to TRBJ1-2; D may be TRBD1 (5 bases). Sample: peripheral blood, taken 28 days after the second AZD1222 dose. Written as DNA, the CDR3 is TGCGCCAGCAGCTTGGATCAGGGAGGGGTATATGGCTACACCTTC. Translating it yields CASSLDQGGVYGYTF. Full variable domain (missing parts from reference TRBV5-1 and TRBJ1-2): KAGVTQTPRYLIKTRGQQVTLSCSPISGHRSVSWYQQTPGQGLQFLFEYFSETQRNKGNFPGRFSGRQFSNSRSEMNVSTLELGDSALYLCASSLDQGGVYGYTFGSGTRLTVV.